A single sample is the source of the 15 T cell receptor beta chains below, sequenced in a study of T-cell reconstitution after alpha-beta-depleted transplantation in children. Using unique molecular identifiers, the investigators prepared the TCRbeta library. MiXCR, run by TCRdb on the PCR reads, gives a single entry per CDR3 protein. The table lists 200,000 to 300,000 distinct CDR3 sequences, about 25% of them singletons. The specimen comprised PBMCs, sampled before TCRalphabeta/CD19-depleted stem cell transplant. Receptors were obtained from a girl aged 2-10 years with Fanconi anemia, due to receive a stem cell transplant.

This clonotype was observed at least ten times. The chain couples TRBV5-1 to TRBJ2-3; 8 bases are a match to TRBD2. Unmatched junction bases numbered 8, after V lost 0 bases and J lost 2 bases. This CDR3 has 17 amino acids. Germline loops: CDR1 SGHRS, CDR2 YFSETQ. CDR3 sequence: CASSLALDSGATDTQYF. The CDR3 bases are TGCGCCAGCAGCTTGGCCCTAGATAGCGGGGCCACAGATACGCAGTATTTT.

The J gene is TRBJ2-1, the V gene TRBV28; D is uncertain. Germline values: CDR1 MDHEN, CDR2 SYDVKM. With 6 bases removed from V and 8 bases from J, the gap between germline ends came to 11 bases. The CDR3 is 12 residues long. CDR3 region: CASSQIRDEQFF. Here the CDR3 DNA reads TGTGCCAGCAGCCAAATTCGGGATGAGCAGTTCTTC.

This chain joins TRBV29-1 and TRBJ2-1, with D possibly being TRBD2 (6 bases). Trimming pared 1 base from V and 2 bases from J, leaving 12 bases between. CDR1 SQVTM and CDR2 ANQGSEA come from the germline V gene. The CDR3 has 15 residues. CDR3 sequence: CSVEGVTRAYNEQFF. The CDR3 bases are TGCAGCGTTGAAGGGGTGACTAGGGCCTACAATGAGCAGTTCTTC.

This sequence joins TRBV20-1 and TRBJ2-3; perhaps TRBD2 as D (5 bases). Germline CDR1 DFQATT, CDR2 SNEGSKA (reference sequence). The length of the CDR3 is 14 residues. Between the trimmed V and J ends, which lost 4 bases and 1 base, there was a span of 12 bases. In DNA, the CDR3 is TGCAGTGCTAATCGGGATTTCGGCACAGATACGCAGTATTTT. Protein sequence: CSANRDFGTDTQYF.

This clonotype has just a few counts. This chain connects TRBV20-1 to TRBJ2-7, with D possibly being TRBD1 (6 bases). Germline V gives CDR1 DFQATT, CDR2 SNEGSKA (reference sequence). The CDR3 totals 13 residues. V lost 5 bases to trimming and J lost 1 base, with 12 bases between them. For the CDR3, the DNA is TGCAGTGCTCACAAAGGACAGTCCTACGAGCAGTACTTC. Translated: CSAHKGQSYEQYF.

This clonotype was observed at least ten times. The chain has TRBV20-1 and TRBJ2-1, with D perhaps matching TRBD1 or TRBD2 (7 bases each). This CDR3 region has 11 residues. Trimming removed 3 bases at V and 10 bases at J, with 10 bases between. CDR1 is DFQATT, CDR2 SNEGSKA, per germline (reference sequence). CDR3 amino acids: CSASQGGEQFF. In DNA form, the CDR3 reads TGCAGTGCTAGCCAGGGGGGGGAGCAGTTCTTC.

V gene TRBV4-2 combines with J gene TRBJ2-3, with 10 bases aligning to TRBD2. CDR1 and CDR2 from the germline V gene are LGHNA and YNFKEQ. The CDR3 loop spans 16 amino acids. Unmatched junction bases numbered 8, after V lost 4 bases and J lost 4 bases. CDR3 coding DNA: TGTGCCAGCAGCCCGGGACAAAGCGGGGGGGCAGATACGCAGTATTTT. This sequence encodes CASSPGQSGGADTQYF.

This clonotype was seen at least ten times. V usage is TRBV13 and J usage is TRBJ2-3; 7 nucleotides align to TRBD1. This CDR3 comprises 15 residues. Germline V CDR1 and CDR2: PRHDT, FYEKMQ (reference sequence). V lost 5 bases and J lost 5; bases outside the gene matches: 10. CDR3 in amino acids: CASSTPGQRIDTQYF. The CDR3 DNA reads as TGTGCCAGCAGCACACCGGGACAGAGAATAGATACGCAGTATTTT.

This clonotype has more than one count but fewer than ten. J is TRBJ2-7 and V is TRBV20-1, with D hard to call. The germline V gene encodes CDR1 DFQATT and CDR2 SNEGSKA (reference sequence). Trimming removed 6 bases at V and 2 bases at J, with 20 bases between. The CDR3 contains 15 residues. CDR3 DNA sequence: TGCAGTGCCACTAATAAGGCAGAGATAACCTACGAGCAGTACTTC. Its translation: CSATNKAEITYEQYF.

The V call is TRBV6-1, the J call TRBJ2-5, with TRBD2 identical over 16 bases. The CDR3 has 16 amino acids. V gave up 8 bases and J gave up 2 bases; unmatched junction bases: 5. CDR1 is MNHNS and CDR2 is SASEGT in the germline V gene. This CDR3 is CASETGLAGGQETQYF. In nucleotides, the CDR3 is TGTGCCAGCGAGACGGGACTAGCGGGAGGGCAAGAGACCCAGTACTTC.

The gene calls are TRBV20-1 and TRBJ1-1; no firm D call. Trimming removed 3 bases at V and 8 bases at J, with 16 bases between. The V gene's germline CDR1 is DFQATT and CDR2 SNEGSKA (reference sequence). The length of the CDR3 is 13 residues. CDR3 sequence reads: CSASVTVAREAFF. In DNA form, the CDR3 reads TGCAGTGCTAGCGTGACGGTAGCTCGAGAAGCTTTCTTT.

This clonotype appeared a single time. This rearrangement joins TRBV27 to TRBJ2-1; maybe TRBD2 (6 bases). The CDR3 consists of 15 residues. The germline V gene encodes CDR1 MNHEY and CDR2 SMNVEV (reference sequence). Trimming took off 8 bases at V and 0 bases at J, with 14 bases between the two ends. The CDR3 here is CASSPSASSYNEQFF. The CDR3 DNA is TGTGCCAGCTCTCCTAGCGCAAGCTCCTACAATGAGCAGTTCTTC.

There are a few counts of this clonotype. The chain uses TRBV18 and TRBJ2-3, with D possibly TRBD2 on 5 matching bases. CDR1 is KGHSH, CDR2 LQKENI, per germline. Trimming took off 4 bases at V and 1 base at J, with 15 bases between the two ends. The CDR3 is 16 residues long. The CDR3 DNA sequence: TGTGCCAGCTCACTACTCCCGGGGTCGGGCACAGATACGCAGTATTTT. It encodes CASSLLPGSGTDTQYF.

This rearrangement joins TRBV20-1 to TRBJ2-7, with D unclear. From germline, CDR1 is DFQATT and CDR2 SNEGSKA (reference sequence). This CDR3 has 15 residues. V lost 0 bases to trimming and J lost 4 bases, with 16 bases between them. The chain's CDR3 is CSARDSLLIRYEQYF. The CDR3 nucleotides read TGCAGTGCTAGAGATTCGTTACTAATCCGGTACGAGCAGTACTTC.

The chain is built from TRBV20-1 and TRBJ2-1; D uncertain. V was cut by 1 base and J by 9 bases, with 4 bases left in between. In germline, CDR1 is DFQATT, CDR2 SNEGSKA (reference sequence). This CDR3 has 10 amino acids. CDR3 sequence: CSARGTEQFF. CDR3 coding DNA: TGCAGTGCTAGAGGAACTGAGCAGTTCTTC.